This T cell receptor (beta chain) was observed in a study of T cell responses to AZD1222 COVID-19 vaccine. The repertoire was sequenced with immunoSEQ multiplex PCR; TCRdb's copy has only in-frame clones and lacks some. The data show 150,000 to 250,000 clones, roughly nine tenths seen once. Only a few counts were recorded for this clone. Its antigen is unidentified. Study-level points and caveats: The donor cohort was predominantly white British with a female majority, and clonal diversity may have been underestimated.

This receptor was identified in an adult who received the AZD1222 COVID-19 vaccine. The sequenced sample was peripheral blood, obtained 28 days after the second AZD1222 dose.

The CDR3 loop is CASSKGRAESSYEQYF. CDR3 coding DNA: TGTGCCAGCAGCAAGGGGAGGGCGGAGTCATCCTACGAGCAGTACTTC. The chain carries TRBV21-1 and TRBJ2-7; the table's D gene call, TRBD2, was not cross checked with the DNA. TRBV21-1 is noted as a pseudogene. The length of the CDR3 is 16 residues.